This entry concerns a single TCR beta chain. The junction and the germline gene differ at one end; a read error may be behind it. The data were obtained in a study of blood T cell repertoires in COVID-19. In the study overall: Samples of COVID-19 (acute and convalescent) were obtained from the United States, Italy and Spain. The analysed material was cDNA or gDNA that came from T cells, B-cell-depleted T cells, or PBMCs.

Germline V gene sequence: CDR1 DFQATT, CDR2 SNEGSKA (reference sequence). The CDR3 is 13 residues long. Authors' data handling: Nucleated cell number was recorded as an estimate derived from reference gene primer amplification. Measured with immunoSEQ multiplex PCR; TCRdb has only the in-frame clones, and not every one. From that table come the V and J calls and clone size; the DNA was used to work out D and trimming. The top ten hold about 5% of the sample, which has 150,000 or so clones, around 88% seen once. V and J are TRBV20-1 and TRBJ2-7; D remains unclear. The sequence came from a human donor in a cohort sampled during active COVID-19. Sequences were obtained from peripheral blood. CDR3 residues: CSASLLLSSEQYF. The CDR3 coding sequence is TGCAGTGCTAGTTTACTCCTTTCCTCCGAGCAGTACTTC.